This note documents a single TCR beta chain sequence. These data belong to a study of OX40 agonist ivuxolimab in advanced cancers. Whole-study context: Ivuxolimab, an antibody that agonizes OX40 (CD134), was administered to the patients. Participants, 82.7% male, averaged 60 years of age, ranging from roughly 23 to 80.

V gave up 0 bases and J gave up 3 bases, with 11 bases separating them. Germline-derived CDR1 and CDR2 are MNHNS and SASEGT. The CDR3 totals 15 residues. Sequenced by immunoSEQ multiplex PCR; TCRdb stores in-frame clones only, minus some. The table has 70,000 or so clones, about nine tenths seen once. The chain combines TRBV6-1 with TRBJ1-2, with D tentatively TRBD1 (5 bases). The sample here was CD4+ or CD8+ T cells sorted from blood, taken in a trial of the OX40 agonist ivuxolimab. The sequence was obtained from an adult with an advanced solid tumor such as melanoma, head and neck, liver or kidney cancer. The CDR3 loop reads CASSEAAGLYYGYTF. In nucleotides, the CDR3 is TGTGCCAGCAGTGAAGCGGCGGGACTCTACTATGGCTACACCTTC.